The 8 T cell receptor beta chains presented below share a single source sample, sequenced in a study of regulatory T cells in long-lasting Graves disease. The time point denotes: persistent/refractory GD, antithyroid drugs over 5 years with positive TRAb. With RNA extracted from PBMCs as input, the TCR library was made. Arm-PCR of CDR3 regions and iRepertoire HTBI primers were the basis on which TCR beta libraries were built. Using its own MiXCR run on the multiplex PCR reads, TCRdb lists one record per CDR3 protein. The repertoire holds approximately 690,000 distinct CDR3 sequences, with 30% as singletons. The sample in question was peripheral blood mononuclear cells (PBMCs), obtained when the disease was refractory, from a patient treated with antithyroid drugs. The receptors shown here come from a female donor with Graves disease.

V usage is TRBV20-1 and J usage is TRBJ1-1; no firm D call. The CDR3 sequence is 13 residues long. CDR1 DFQATT and CDR2 SNEGSKA come from the germline V gene (reference sequence). The germline V and J ends were trimmed by 6 bases and 2 bases, with 13 bases remaining between them. This CDR3 is CSATNQDNTEAFF. The CDR3 region has the DNA TGCAGTGCCACCAACCAAGACAACACTGAAGCTTTCTTT.

This clonotype was counted only a few times. The chain recombines TRBV20-1 with TRBJ1-3, with TRBD1 as a possible D gene (5 bases). The V gene lost 0 bases and the J gene lost 0 bases, with 12 bases spanning the gap. Germline CDR1 DFQATT, CDR2 SNEGSKA (reference sequence). The CDR3 is 16 residues long. The CDR3 here is CSARDGDASSGNTIYF. As DNA, the CDR3 is TGCAGTGCTAGAGATGGGGACGCGAGCTCTGGAAACACCATATATTTT.

This clonotype was seen a handful of times. The J gene is TRBJ1-6, the V gene TRBV6-6, with D unresolved. Deletions cut 0 bases from V and 1 base from J, with 22 bases between. Germline CDR1 is MNHNY and CDR2 is SVGAGI (reference sequence). The CDR3 is 21 residues long. CDR3 sequence (DNA): TGTGCCAGCAGTTACTCGAGTCACAACCGGGGAATAGTATCCTATAATTCACCCCTCCACTTT. Translation gives CASSYSSHNRGIVSYNSPLHF.

Comment on this clonotype: Germline is not matched at one junction end, which may reflect a read error. The V and J genes are TRBV10-3 and TRBJ2-3, with TRBD2 as a possible D gene (5 bases). The CDR3 covers 15 residues. CDR1 is ENHRY, CDR2 SYGVKD, per germline. Here the CDR3 reads CAISGTGGSTDTQYF. The DNA of the CDR3 is TGTGCCATCAGTGGAACCGGAGGTAGCACAGATACGCAGTATTTC.

V and J are TRBV7-9 and TRBJ2-1, with a tentative D call TRBD2 (5 bases). CDR3 size: 15 residues. The germline V and J ends were trimmed by 1 base and 3 bases, with 10 bases remaining between them. From germline, CDR1 is SEHNR and CDR2 FQNEAQ (reference sequence). The CDR3 DNA sequence: TGTGCCAGCAGCTTAGACCCTGGAGGCTACAATGAGCAGTTCTTC. Translation gives CASSLDPGGYNEQFF.

The chain uses TRBV6-1 and TRBJ1-2; TRBD1 might be the D (6 bases). There are 12 residues in the CDR3. In germline, CDR1 is MNHNS, CDR2 SASEGT. Trimming removed 8 bases from V and 3 bases from J, with 10 bases in between. This CDR3 is CASQDSHYGYTF. As DNA, the CDR3 is TGTGCCAGCCAGGACAGCCACTATGGCTACACCTTC.

V is TRBV20-1 and J is TRBJ2-7; D is perhaps TRBD2 (5 bases). The V gene lost 5 bases and the J gene lost 1 base, with 15 bases spanning the gap. CDR1 is DFQATT and CDR2 is SNEGSKA in the germline V gene (reference sequence). The CDR3 has 14 residues. The CDR3 nucleotides read TGCAGTGCTCTCTGGCGGGCGAGTTCCTACGAGCAGTACTTC. Translation gives CSALWRASSYEQYF.

This clonotype was counted ten times or more. The CDR3 loop is CASRQTSTEAFF. The CDR3 DNA sequence: TGTGCCAGCCGTCAGACGAGCACTGAAGCTTTCTTT. The rearrangement links TRBV6-1 to TRBJ1-1; D not certain. CDR3 length: 12 amino acids. V was cut by 8 bases and J by 4 bases, with 11 bases left in between. CDR1 and CDR2 (germline): MNHNS, SASEGT.